Here is one T cell receptor (beta chain) with its context. The antigen is unknown. The sample is drawn from a study of T cell repertoires in cytomegalovirus infection. This CDR3 is 15 amino acids long. V lost 5 bases, J lost 7 bases, and 5 bases stayed unmatched. From the reads, TCRdb called clonotypes with MiXCR, one entry per CDR3 protein. The table shows about 770,000 distinct CDR3 sequences, with under 35% occurring only once. The sample consisted of cultured CD8+ T cells from PBMCs, taken from culture after CMV antigen stimulation. The TCR comes from a human donor in good health (CMV status not recorded). Some clones in this sample may be carry-over from other donors' samples. V usage is TRBV12-3 or TRBV12-4 and J usage is TRBJ2-1, with 13 bases fitting TRBD2. The CDR3 here is CASSTGTSGTNEQFF. The CDR3 DNA sequence: TGTGCCAGCAGTACCGGGACTAGCGGGACAAATGAGCAGTTCTTC.